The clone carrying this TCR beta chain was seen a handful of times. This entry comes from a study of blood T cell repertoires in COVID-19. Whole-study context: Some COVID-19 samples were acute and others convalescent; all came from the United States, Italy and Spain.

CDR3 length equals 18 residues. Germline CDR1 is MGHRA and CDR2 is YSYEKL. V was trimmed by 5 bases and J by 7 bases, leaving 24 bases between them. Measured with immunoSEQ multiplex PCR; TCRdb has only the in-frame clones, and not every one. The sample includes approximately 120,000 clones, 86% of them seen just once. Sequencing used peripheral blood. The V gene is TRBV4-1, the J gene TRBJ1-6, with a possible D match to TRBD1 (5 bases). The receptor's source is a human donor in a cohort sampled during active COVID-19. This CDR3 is CASSYPGGDVRVNSPLHF. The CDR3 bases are TGCGCCAGCAGCTACCCTGGGGGGGACGTTCGAGTAAATTCACCCCTCCACTTT.